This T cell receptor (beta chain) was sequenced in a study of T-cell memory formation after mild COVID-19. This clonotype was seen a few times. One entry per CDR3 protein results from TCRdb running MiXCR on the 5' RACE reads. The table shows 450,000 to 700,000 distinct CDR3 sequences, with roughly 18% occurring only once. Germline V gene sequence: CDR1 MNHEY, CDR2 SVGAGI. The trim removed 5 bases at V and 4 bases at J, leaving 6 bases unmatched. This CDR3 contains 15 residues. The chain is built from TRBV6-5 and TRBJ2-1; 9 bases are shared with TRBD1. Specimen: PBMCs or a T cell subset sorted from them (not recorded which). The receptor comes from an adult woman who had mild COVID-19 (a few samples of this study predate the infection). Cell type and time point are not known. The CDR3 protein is CASSTPGTGYNEQFF. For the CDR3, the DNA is TGTGCCAGCAGTACGCCCGGGACAGGGTACAATGAGCAGTTCTTC.